The 32 T cell receptor beta chains below come from one sample, sequenced in a study of control samples from healthy donors and cancer patients. TCRdb's table, derived via immunoSEQ multiplex PCR, lists solely in-frame clones and lacks some. Of 95,000 to 100,000 clones listed, 85% to 90% are singletons. The sample comprised blood. These receptors originate from a man in his thirties or forties in good health.

To note about this clone: Its ends do not fully match the called genes, so a read error is possible. The chain couples TRBV20-1 to TRBJ2-3; the D gene is possibly TRBD2 (7 bases). The CDR3 has 11 residues. Germline V gene data show CDR1 as DFQATT and CDR2 as SNEGSKA (reference sequence). The CDR3 DNA reads as TGCAGCGTCTATGAGGCGGGGGCCTCCCTCTTT. The encoded protein is CSVYEAGASLF.

The genes are TRBV3-1 (or the pseudogene TRBV3-2) and TRBJ1-3; no definite D call. There are 15 residues in the CDR3. The germline CDR1 and CDR2 sequences are LGHDT and YNNKEL (reference sequence). Trimming removed 1 base at V and 0 bases at J, with 7 bases between. CDR3 sequence (DNA): TGTGCCAGCAGCCAAGCCGGGAACTCTGGAAACACCATATATTTT. This sequence encodes CASSQAGNSGNTIYF.

The V gene is TRBV5-1, the J gene TRBJ2-6; D not certain. V was shortened by 0 bases and J by 2 bases, with 3 bases between the two germline ends. The CDR3 sequence is 14 residues long. Germline assignment: CDR1 SGHRS and CDR2 YFSETQ. CDR3 nucleotide sequence: TGCGCCAGCAGCTTGGAGGCTGGGGCCAACGTCCTGACTTTC. It translates to CASSLEAGANVLTF.

V is TRBV30 and J is TRBJ2-5, with 7 bases that match TRBD1. Unmatched junction bases numbered 5, after V lost 7 bases and J lost 0 bases. The CDR3 is 13 amino acids. Germline assignment: CDR1 GTSNPN and CDR2 SVGIG (reference sequence). Here the CDR3 reads CASGQEYQETQYF. CDR3 nucleotide sequence: TGTGCCTCCGGACAGGAGTACCAAGAGACCCAGTACTTC.

This clone was seen more than once but under ten times. The J gene is TRBJ1-6, the V gene TRBV15; no firm D call. Trimming stripped 0 bases from V and 5 bases from J, with 8 bases between. Germline V gene data show CDR1 as LNHNV and CDR2 as YYDKDF (reference sequence). The CDR3 sequence is 15 residues long. CDR3 loop: CATSRDPLDNSPLHF. CDR3 bases: TGTGCCACCAGCAGAGATCCCCTGGATAATTCACCCCTCCACTTT.

This chain links TRBV9 with TRBJ2-3; 8 bases agree with TRBD1. Unmatched junction bases numbered 5, after V lost 2 bases and J lost 3 bases. Germline-derived CDR1 and CDR2 are SGDLS and YYNGEE. CDR3 size: 15 residues. The CDR3 coding sequence is TGTGCCAGCAGCGTGGGGACAGGAGGGACAGATACGCAGTATTTT. Translation: CASSVGTGGTDTQYF.

The chain employs TRBV24-1 and TRBJ2-3, with D possibly being TRBD1 or TRBD2 (5 bases each). The V end lost 1 base, the J end lost 0 bases, and 10 bases lay between the germline ends. From germline, CDR1 is KGHDR and CDR2 SFDVKD. The CDR3 sequence is 16 residues long. DNA for the CDR3: TGTGCCACCAGTGATTTTGGGGGAAAGAGCACAGATACGCAGTATTTT. Translation: CATSDFGGKSTDTQYF.

This rearrangement joins TRBV21-1 to TRBJ1-1. TRBV21-1 is an annotated pseudogene. The CDR3 is 15 amino acids. DNA of the CDR3: TGTGCCAGCAGCAAAGCGCTAGTACAAACCACTGAAGCTTTCTTT. Translated, it gives CASSKALVQTTEAFF.

CDR3 nucleotides: TGTGCCACCAGTGTGGGACAGAGCACAGATACGCAGTATTTT. It encodes CATSVGQSTDTQYF. The chain has TRBV24-1 and TRBJ2-3; TRBD1 matches 7 bases. V was clipped by 5 bases and J by 0 bases; unmatched bases: 1. CDR3 length: 14 amino acids. CDR1 and CDR2 (germline): KGHDR, SFDVKD.

This rearrangement joins TRBV10-3 to TRBJ2-4, with D possibly matching TRBD2 (6 bases). V was trimmed by 6 bases and J by 1 base, leaving 13 bases between them. CDR3 length: 15 amino acids. Germline V CDR1 and CDR2: ENHRY, SYGVKD. In nucleotides, the CDR3 is TGTGCCATCAGGGAGGAGGGGCCGGCCAAAAACATTCAGTACTTC. Translated: CAIREEGPAKNIQYF.

The chain has TRBV18 and TRBJ2-7, with no clear D. Germline CDR1 KGHSH, CDR2 LQKENI. Trimming removed 3 bases from V and 8 bases from J, with 14 bases in between. The CDR3 runs to 13 residues. The CDR3 region has the DNA TGTGCCAGCTCACCTGATGGGTATGATAAGCAGTACTTC. It yields the protein CASSPDGYDKQYF.

The V and J genes are TRBV29-1 and TRBJ1-2; 7 nucleotides align to TRBD1. Germline V gene sequence: CDR1 SQVTM, CDR2 ANQGSEA. Trimming cost V 7 bases and J 3 bases; bases outside gene matches: 8. The CDR3 consists of 13 residues. CDR3: CSAETGQYYGYTF. The CDR3 coding sequence is TGCAGCGCCGAGACAGGGCAATACTATGGCTACACCTTC.

The genes are TRBV18 and TRBJ2-5; 8 bases fit TRBD1. The CDR3 has 17 amino acids. Germline CDR1 reads KGHSH; CDR2 reads LQKENI. The J segment lost 7 bases and the V segment lost 6 bases, leaving 19 bases of the junction unmatched. The CDR3 spells CASSPGQASFMKWTQYF. The DNA for the CDR3 is TGTGCCAGCTCCCCGGGACAGGCCTCCTTCATGAAGTGGACCCAGTACTTC.

The rearrangement uses TRBV12-3 or TRBV12-4 and TRBJ1-1, with D unresolved. Between the trimmed V and J ends, which lost 7 bases and 6 bases, there was a span of 15 bases. The length of the CDR3 is 13 residues. The CDR3 DNA sequence: TGTGCCAGCACCCTGGACGGAAGGGCTGAAGCTTTCTTT. Protein sequence: CASTLDGRAEAFF.

In nucleotides, the CDR3 is TGTGCCAGTAGTGGAGCGGGACCCCCTTCCTACAATGAGCAGTTCTTC. It specifies CASSGAGPPSYNEQFF. This rearrangement joins TRBV19 to TRBJ2-1, with 7 positions matching TRBD2. The CDR3 contains 16 residues. J lost 1 base, V lost 5 bases, and 8 bases had no gene match. Germline values: CDR1 LNHDA, CDR2 SQIVND (reference sequence). The full variable domain, in which reference TRBV19 and TRBJ2-1 provide the parts outside the CDR3, is DGGITQSPKYLFRKEGQNVTLSCEQNLNHDAMYWYRQDPGQGLRLIYYSQIVNDFQKGDIAEGYSVSREKKESFPLTVTSAQKNPTAFYLCASSGAGPPSYNEQFFGPGTRLTVL.

The chain employs TRBV7-2 and TRBJ1-2; the match to TRBD1 covers 8 bases. Germline loops: CDR1 SGHTA, CDR2 FQGNSA. V trimming: 5 bases; J trimming: 5 bases; junction bases outside the gene matches: 10. The CDR3 runs to 15 residues. The CDR3 coding sequence is TGTGCCAGCAGCCCTACAGGGGGGTTCGGGTATGGCTACACCTTC. It yields the protein CASSPTGGFGYGYTF.

The V gene is TRBV27, the J gene TRBJ1-2, with D perhaps matching TRBD1 (6 bases). Germline CDR1 reads MNHEY; CDR2 reads SMNVEV (reference sequence). The CDR3 length is 15 residues. The germline V and J ends were trimmed by 4 bases and 4 bases, with 16 bases remaining between them. The CDR3 is CASSYLGARVYGYTF. DNA for the CDR3: TGTGCCAGCAGTTACCTGGGGGCGCGGGTCTATGGCTACACCTTC.

The chain carries TRBV5-6 and TRBJ2-7, with D unresolved. Germline loops: CDR1 SGHDT, CDR2 YYEEEE. The V and J ends lost 0 bases and 2 bases respectively, with 9 bases between them. The CDR3 has 14 amino acids. The CDR3 sequence is CASSLAGLAYEQYV. The CDR3 DNA is TGTGCCAGCAGCTTGGCCGGCTTAGCCTACGAGCAGTACGTC.

The gene calls are TRBV6-2 or TRBV6-3 and TRBJ2-5; D remains unclear. Trimming took off 6 bases at V and 2 bases at J, with 13 bases between the two ends. This CDR3 is 14 amino acids long. Germline CDR1 and CDR2: MNHEY and SVGEGT. DNA of the CDR3: TGTGCCAGCAGCACCGGACGGAGACAAGAGACCCAGTACTTC. Protein sequence: CASSTGRRQETQYF.

The V call is TRBV30, the J call TRBJ1-4; 9 positions match TRBD1. Germline V gives CDR1 GTSNPN, CDR2 SVGIG (reference sequence). The CDR3 covers 15 residues. The V gene end was trimmed by 0 bases and the J gene end by 8 bases; junction bases not matched to a gene: 7. In nucleotides, the CDR3 is TGTGCCTGGAGTGTAAACAGGGGGCGTCCCGAAAAACTGTTTTTT. Translated: CAWSVNRGRPEKLFF.

The rearrangement links TRBV15 to TRBJ1-5; D is possibly TRBD1 (6 bases). Germline V CDR1 and CDR2: LNHNV, YYDKDF (reference sequence). The CDR3 has 13 residues. V lost 5 bases, J lost 5 bases, and 10 bases lay in between. The CDR3 DNA sequence: TGTGCCACCAGCGGCCGGACAGATCAGCCCCAGCATTTT. Translating gives CATSGRTDQPQHF.

V is TRBV5-5 and J is TRBJ1-5; D unresolved. The CDR3 extends over 15 amino acids. V lost 0 bases to trimming and J lost 4 bases, with 11 bases between them. The V gene's germline CDR1 is SGHKS and CDR2 YYEKEE (reference sequence). The CDR3, as DNA: TGTGCCAGCAGCTTGGTATTGGGAGGTAATCAGCCCCAGCATTTT. Residues: CASSLVLGGNQPQHF.

The chain links TRBV27 to TRBJ1-1; possible D gene TRBD1, 6 bases. CDR1 is MNHEY, CDR2 SMNVEV, per germline (reference sequence). V was pared by 6 bases and J by 3 bases, with 14 bases between. The CDR3 extends over 14 amino acids. The DNA for the CDR3 is TGTGCCAGCAGACCACAGGGTAGGGACACTGAAGCTTTCTTT. Its protein product is CASRPQGRDTEAFF.

This clone was detected once. The chain joins TRBV2 to TRBJ1-5, with TRBD1 as a possible D gene (6 bases). The CDR3 runs 14 residues. Germline V gives CDR1 SNHLY, CDR2 FYNNEI. With 5 bases removed from V and 0 bases from J, the gap between germline ends came to 8 bases. CDR3 protein: CASSWTDSNQPQHF. CDR3 nucleotides: TGTGCCAGCAGTTGGACAGATAGCAATCAGCCCCAGCATTTT.

On this clone itself: At one end, the junction sequence differs from germline, possibly due to a read error. V and J are TRBV30 and TRBJ1-1, with TRBD1 as a possible D gene (6 bases). CDR1 and CDR2 from the germline V gene are GTSNPN and SVGIG (reference sequence). The CDR3 consists of 13 residues. The chain's CDR3 is CAGLGARNAEAFF. In DNA form, the CDR3 reads TGTGCCGGGTTGGGGGCCCGGAACGCTGAAGCTTTCTTT.

This clone was observed a few times. The chain carries TRBV6-2 or TRBV6-3 and TRBJ1-1, with a weak D call TRBD1 (5 bases). CDR3 length: 13 amino acids. Germline V gives CDR1 MNHEY, CDR2 SVGEGT. V lost 2 bases, J lost 6 bases, and 10 bases lay in between. The CDR3 here is CASSYGRESEAFF. The CDR3 nucleotides are TGTGCCAGCAGTTACGGCAGGGAATCTGAAGCTTTCTTT.

V gene TRBV27 combines with J gene TRBJ2-7; 8 nucleotides match TRBD1. V was pared by 6 bases and J by 4 bases, with 8 bases of the junction left unmatched. CDR3 length: 14 residues. Germline V gene data show CDR1 as MNHEY and CDR2 as SMNVEV (reference sequence). CDR3 sequence reads: CASSLRTGHYEQYF. The CDR3 DNA follows: TGTGCCAGCAGCTTACGGACAGGGCATTACGAGCAGTACTTC.

The chain employs TRBV7-2 and TRBJ1-1, with TRBD1 as a possible D gene (6 bases). CDR1 is SGHTA and CDR2 is FQGNSA in the germline V gene. V was clipped by 4 bases and J by 6 bases, with 12 bases between them. This CDR3 is 13 amino acids long. The CDR3 loop is CASSWDNGAEAFF. CDR3 nucleotides: TGTGCCAGCAGCTGGGACAACGGGGCTGAAGCTTTCTTT.

The V gene is TRBV5-8, the J gene TRBJ1-1; no clear D. CDR3 length: 15 amino acids. Per the germline V gene, CDR1 is SGHTS and CDR2 is YDEGEE. Trimming removed 1 base at V and 1 base at J, with 11 bases between. The CDR3 region has the DNA TGTGCCAGCAGCTTGCGTAGGCGGGGGAACACTGAAGCTTTCTTT. Protein product: CASSLRRRGNTEAFF.

The chain employs TRBV5-6 and TRBJ2-7; D is possibly TRBD1 or TRBD2 (5 bases each). The CDR3 is 12 amino acids. Between the trimmed V and J ends, which lost 0 bases and 10 bases, there was a span of 11 bases. Germline CDR1 and CDR2: SGHDT and YYEEEE. CDR3 protein: CASSLGGTIQYF. The CDR3 DNA sequence: TGTGCCAGCAGCTTGGGGGGGACCATACAGTACTTC. Drawing the rest from reference TRBV5-6 and TRBJ2-7, the complete variable domain is DAGVTQSPTHLIKTRGQQVTLRCSPKSGHDTVSWYQQALGQGPQFIFQYYEEEERQRGNFPDRFSGHQFPNYSSELNVNALLLGDSALYLCASSLGGTIQYFGPGTRLTVT.

The rearrangement joins TRBV18 to TRBJ1-2; D remains ambiguous. The CDR3 sequence is 12 residues long. V lost 4 bases and J lost 2, with 5 bases in between. Germline V CDR1 and CDR2: KGHSH, LQKENI. The DNA for the CDR3 is TGTGCCAGCTCACAGGAGAACTATGGCTACACCTTC. Protein: CASSQENYGYTF.

This chain uses TRBV30 with TRBJ1-3; D call uncertain. CDR3 size: 12 residues. The germline gives CDR1 GTSNPN, CDR2 SVGIG (reference sequence). V was pared by 2 bases and J by 8 bases, with 10 bases between. This CDR3 reads CAWSFARDTIYF. The CDR3 region has the DNA TGTGCCTGGAGTTTCGCGCGAGACACCATATATTTT.